This TCR beta chain was captured by sequencing in a study of T-cell memory formation after mild COVID-19. Whole-study findings and limits: The study found contracting CD4+ clones mainly in CM and EM and contracting CD8+ clones in EMRA. Cross-reactive memory seemingly joined, as some responding clones were found in pre-infection memory.

This clonotype has only a few counts. The antigen remains undetermined. TCRdb ran MiXCR on the 5' RACE reads and lists one entry per CDR3 protein. Among about 470,000 distinct CDR3 sequences listed, 20% to 30% were seen once. This TCR derives from an adult woman who had mild COVID-19 (a few samples of this study predate the infection). Cell type and time point are not known. Sequencing was performed on PBMCs or a T cell subset sorted from them (not recorded which).

The CDR3 nucleotides read TGTGCCAGCAGTCCACGGACTAGCGGGAGCGGTAATGAGCAGTTCTTC. Amino acid sequence: CASSPRTSGSGNEQFF. The gene calls are TRBV12-3 or TRBV12-4 and TRBJ2-1; 13 bases align to TRBD2. There are 16 residues in the CDR3. Germline trimming cut 5 bases from V and 7 bases from J; bases unmatched to any gene: 8.